This T cell receptor (beta chain) was profiled in a study of regulatory T cells in long-lasting Graves disease. With iRepertoire HTBI primers and Arm-PCR of CDR3 regions, TCR beta libraries were built. TCRdb processed the multiplex PCR reads anew with MiXCR; each CDR3 protein has one entry. The sample yields around 400,000 distinct CDR3 sequences, 15% seen once. Time point noted: newly diagnosed GD, antithyroid drugs for less than 3 months. RNA from PBMCs was the source of the TCR library. The CDR3 has 16 residues. Trimming took off 0 bases at V and 3 bases at J, with 18 bases between the two ends. Germline V gene data show CDR1 as DFQATT and CDR2 as SNEGSKA (reference sequence). This clonotype was counted many times.

The material was peripheral blood mononuclear cells (PBMCs), obtained at new diagnosis, from a patient treated with antithyroid drugs. This TCR came from a female donor with Graves disease. The chain employs TRBV20-1 and TRBJ2-7, with no clear D. The CDR3 nucleotides are TGCAGTGCTAGAGATTCTGTGTGGCCAGATATCTACGAGCAGTACTTC. Protein: CSARDSVWPDIYEQYF.